Below, one T cell receptor beta chain is given with its context. Its antigen is as yet unknown. Alongside a J-beta primer mix, a sample-barcoded 5' primer served in a second PCR lasting about 6 to 11 cycles. One entry per CDR3 protein results from TCRdb running MiXCR on the 5' RACE reads. The sample lists 1.5 million to 2 million distinct CDR3 sequences; roughly 49% were seen once. This sample is drawn from a study of blood T cells in healthy people across ages. General study results and limits: Long-lived donors had more naive CD4+ cells and higher diversity than aged donors.

The ends were cut back, 5 bases at V and 4 bases at J, with 23 bases in the middle. Germline CDR1 reads SEHNR; CDR2 reads FQNEAQ (reference sequence). The CDR3 has 17 amino acids. Sample: blood. The rearrangement uses TRBV7-9 and TRBJ2-5; a weak D match, TRBD2 (6 bases). The TCR was taken from a middle-aged woman in good health. The DNA for the CDR3 is TGTGCCAGCAGCCCCATCCTCCGCGGGGCGTTATCAGAGACCCAGTACTTC. Protein sequence: CASSPILRGALSETQYF.